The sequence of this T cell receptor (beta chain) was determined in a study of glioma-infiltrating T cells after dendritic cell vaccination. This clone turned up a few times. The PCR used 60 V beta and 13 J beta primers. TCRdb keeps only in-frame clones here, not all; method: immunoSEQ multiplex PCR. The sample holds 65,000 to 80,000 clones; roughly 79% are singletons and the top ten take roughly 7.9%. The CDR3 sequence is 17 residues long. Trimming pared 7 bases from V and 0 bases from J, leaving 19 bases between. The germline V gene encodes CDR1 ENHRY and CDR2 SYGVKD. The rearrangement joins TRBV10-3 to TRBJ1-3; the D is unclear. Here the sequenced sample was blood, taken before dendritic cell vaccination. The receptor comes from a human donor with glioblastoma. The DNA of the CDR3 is TGTGCCATCATGGCGACTGCCCGAACCTCCTCTGGAAACACCATATATTTT. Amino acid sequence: CAIMATARTSSGNTIYF.